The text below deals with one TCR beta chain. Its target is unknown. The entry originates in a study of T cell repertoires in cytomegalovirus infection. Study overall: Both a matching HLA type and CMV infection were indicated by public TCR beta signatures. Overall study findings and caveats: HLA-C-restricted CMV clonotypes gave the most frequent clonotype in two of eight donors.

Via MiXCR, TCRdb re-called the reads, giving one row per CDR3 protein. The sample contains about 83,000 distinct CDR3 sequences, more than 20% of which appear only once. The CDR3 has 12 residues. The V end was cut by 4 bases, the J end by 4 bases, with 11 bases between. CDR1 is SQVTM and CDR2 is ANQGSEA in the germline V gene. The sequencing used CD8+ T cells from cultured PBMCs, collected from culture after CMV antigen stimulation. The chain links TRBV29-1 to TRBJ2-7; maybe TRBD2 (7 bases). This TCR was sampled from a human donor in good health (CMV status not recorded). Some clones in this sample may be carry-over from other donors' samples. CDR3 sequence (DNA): TGCAGCGTTGCGGGGGGCCGGTACGAGCAGTACTTC. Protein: CSVAGGRYEQYF.